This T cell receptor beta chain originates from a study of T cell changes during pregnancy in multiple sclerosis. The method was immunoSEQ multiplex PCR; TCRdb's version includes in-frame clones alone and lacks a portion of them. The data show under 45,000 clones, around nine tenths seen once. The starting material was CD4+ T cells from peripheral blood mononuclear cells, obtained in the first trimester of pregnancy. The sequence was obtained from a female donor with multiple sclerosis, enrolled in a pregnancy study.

The CDR3 here is CATSRDGEENTF. As DNA, the CDR3 is TGTGCCACCAGCAGAGATGGCGAGGAGAACACCTTC. The chain couples TRBV15 to TRBJ1-2, with unresolved D. The ends were cut back, 0 bases at V and 12 bases at J, with 11 bases in the middle. The germline gives CDR1 LNHNV, CDR2 YYDKDF (reference sequence). The CDR3 extends over 12 amino acids. Full variable domain (remainder filled in from reference TRBV15 and TRBJ1-2): DAMVIQNPRYQVTQFGKPVTLSCSQTLNHNVMYWYQQKSSQAPKLLFHYYDKDFNNEADTPDNFQSRRPNTSFCFLDIRSPGLGDTAMYLCATSRDGEENTFGSGTRLTVV.